One and the same sample provided the 27 T cell receptor beta chains below, sequenced in a study of beta chain features in type 1 diabetes. Expressed TCRB transcripts were sequenced because the entire RNA isolate underwent reverse transcription. Repertoires were generated with immunoSEQ multiplex PCR, while TCRdb's copy carries only in-frame clones and drops some. The sample yields a few hundred thousand clones, roughly 17% seen once. Their cognate antigens are unknown. Study-wide points: In all four CD4+ subsets, TCRB CDR3 length was significantly, moderately reduced in type 1 diabetes.

Sequenced: naive CD4+ T cells from blood. These receptors all come from a man younger than 40 with type 1 diabetes.

The rearrangement links TRBV4-1 to TRBJ2-4; possibly TRBD2 for D (6 bases). The CDR3 contains 15 residues. With 4 bases removed from V and 6 bases from J, the gap between germline ends came to 16 bases. Germline CDR1 reads MGHRA; CDR2 reads YSYEKL. The CDR3 region has the DNA TGCGCCAGCAGCCCAACCGGGACTGGGGGAAACATTCAGTACTTC. Its translation is CASSPTGTGGNIQYF.

This clone has a handful of counts. The chain combines TRBV11-1 with TRBJ2-3; possibly TRBD2 for D (5 bases). Per the germline V gene, CDR1 is SGHAT and CDR2 is FQDESV (reference sequence). The CDR3 is 15 residues long. The germline V and J ends were trimmed by 1 base and 8 bases, with 16 bases remaining between them. As DNA, the CDR3 is TGTGCCAGCAGCTTAGAGCGGAGAAGCGTGGGTACGCAGTATTTT. Protein product: CASSLERRSVGTQYF.

This rearrangement joins TRBV29-1 to TRBJ2-1; TRBD2 might be the D (6 bases). V lost 1 base and J lost 0, with 13 bases in between. CDR3 length: 16 amino acids. CDR1 and CDR2 (germline): SQVTM, ANQGSEA. The DNA for the CDR3 is TGCAGCGTTGAAGCGGCGGACGGGAGCTCCTACAATGAGCAGTTCTTC. Amino acids: CSVEAADGSSYNEQFF.

This chain connects TRBV7-2 to TRBJ1-2; no clear D gene. This CDR3 contains 15 residues. The V and J ends lost 1 base and 4 bases respectively, with 13 bases between them. CDR1 is SGHTA and CDR2 is FQGNSA in the germline V gene. The CDR3 DNA is TGTGCCAGCAGCTTAGTATTCGGGGTGGGCTATGGCTACACCTTC. This translates into CASSLVFGVGYGYTF.

In DNA, the CDR3 is TGCGCCAGCAGCCAAGAAGGAGGAAGCTCCTACAATGAGCAGTTCTTC. This sequence encodes CASSQEGGSSYNEQFF. V usage is TRBV4-1 and J usage is TRBJ2-1; D is perhaps TRBD2 (5 bases). Germline V gene sequence: CDR1 MGHRA, CDR2 YSYEKL. Trimming took 0 bases from V and 0 from J, leaving 9 bases between them. CDR3 size: 16 residues.

About this clone itself: Other DNA sequences in the sample encode the same CDR3. The V call is TRBV9, the J call TRBJ2-5, with D tentatively TRBD1 or TRBD2 (5 bases each). The V and J ends lost 4 bases and 2 bases respectively, with 18 bases between them. Germline CDR1 SGDLS, CDR2 YYNGEE. The CDR3 contains 16 residues. The CDR3 sequence: CASSQAVSGLQETQYF. Here the CDR3 DNA reads TGTGCCAGCAGCCAAGCGGTGTCAGGGCTGCAAGAGACCCAGTACTTC. The variable domain in full, with the rest retrieved from reference TRBV9 and TRBJ2-5, is DSGVTQTPKHLITATGQRVTLRCSPRSGDLSVYWYQQSLDQGLQFLIQYYNGEERAKGNILERFSAQQFPDLHSELNLSSLELGDSALYFCASSQAVSGLQETQYFGPGTRLLVL.

This clone came up a few times. V usage is TRBV6-1 and J usage is TRBJ2-7, with no clear D. CDR1 is MNHNS, CDR2 SASEGT, per germline. V dropped 2 bases and J dropped 6 bases, with 11 bases sitting between them. CDR3 length: 13 amino acids. CDR3 region: CASSERDRTEQYF. DNA of the CDR3: TGTGCCAGCAGTGAAAGGGATAGAACCGAGCAGTACTTC.

The chain carries TRBV7-9 and TRBJ2-7; 7 bases match TRBD1. The CDR3 extends over 15 amino acids. Looked up from germline, CDR1 is SEHNR and CDR2 is FQNEAQ (reference sequence). Trimming cost V 5 bases and J 1 base; bases outside gene matches: 8. For the CDR3, the DNA is TGTGCCAGCAGCCGTCGACAGGGCCAATCCTACGAGCAGTACTTC. It codes for CASSRRQGQSYEQYF.

The genes are TRBV25-1 and TRBJ2-7; 12 bases map to TRBD2. CDR1 MGHDK and CDR2 SYGVNS come from the germline V gene. The CDR3 is 16 amino acids. The V segment lost 8 bases and the J segment 5 bases; nucleotides outside the gene matches: 13. CDR3 residues: CASSGGRTSGMDEQYF. The CDR3 bases are TGTGCCAGCTCCGGGGGACGGACTAGCGGGATGGACGAGCAGTACTTC.

The J gene is TRBJ2-1, the V gene TRBV4-1, with D tentatively TRBD1 (6 bases). CDR3 length: 13 amino acids. Trimming took off 3 bases at V and 8 bases at J, with 11 bases between the two ends. Germline lookup yields CDR1 MGHRA and CDR2 YSYEKL. CDR3 nucleotide sequence: TGCGCCAGCAGCCACACCGGGACATATGAGCAGTTCTTC. It codes for CASSHTGTYEQFF.

This clone has more than one count but fewer than ten. J is TRBJ2-1 and V is TRBV5-1; TRBD2 agrees at 8 bases. Unmatched junction bases numbered 11, after V lost 4 bases and J lost 8 bases. Germline CDR1 SGHRS, CDR2 YFSETQ. CDR3 size: 15 residues. The CDR3 loop reads CASSLGSRRGDEQFF. DNA of the CDR3: TGCGCCAGCAGCCTCGGAAGTAGGCGGGGGGATGAGCAGTTCTTC.

The rearrangement uses TRBV5-1 and TRBJ2-7, with D perhaps TRBD2 (6 bases). The CDR3 loop spans 13 amino acids. Trimming removed 2 bases at V and 5 bases at J, with 11 bases between. Germline V gives CDR1 SGHRS, CDR2 YFSETQ. CDR3 loop: CASSLRERDEQYF. The DNA of the CDR3 is TGCGCCAGCAGCTTACGGGAGAGGGACGAGCAGTACTTC.

The sample holds a few counts of this clone. The J gene is TRBJ1-1, the V gene TRBV29-1; D might be TRBD1 (5 bases). The CDR3 has 13 amino acids. CDR1 and CDR2 (germline): SQVTM, ANQGSEA. V gave up 1 base and J gave up 4 bases, with 10 bases separating them. CDR3 residues: CSVEGRGITEAFF. CDR3 sequence (DNA): TGCAGCGTTGAAGGTAGGGGAATCACTGAAGCTTTCTTT.

This chain links TRBV6-6 with TRBJ1-2; tentatively, D is TRBD1 (5 bases). This CDR3 is 13 amino acids long. Between the trimmed V and J ends, which lost 6 bases and 8 bases, there was a span of 16 bases. CDR1 and CDR2 (germline): MNHNY, SVGAGI (reference sequence). In nucleotides, the CDR3 is TGTGCCAGCAGCAACGGGGCCGAATTCGGCTACACCTTC. Translated: CASSNGAEFGYTF.

This chain links TRBV4-2 with TRBJ2-5; 8 bases fit TRBD1. Germline CDR1 is LGHNA and CDR2 is YNFKEQ. J lost 1 base, V lost 2 bases, and 3 bases had no gene match. This CDR3 contains 15 residues. The DNA of the CDR3 is TGTGCCAGCAGCCAATCCGGGACAGGCCAAGAGACCCAGTACTTC. Translated: CASSQSGTGQETQYF.

This clone was detected only a few times. The rearrangement links TRBV4-1 to TRBJ1-2; D ambiguous. In germline, CDR1 is MGHRA, CDR2 YSYEKL. The CDR3 has 15 amino acids. V lost 0 bases and J lost 8, with 16 bases in between. CDR3 sequence reads: CASSQEVRGKGGYTF. CDR3 in DNA: TGCGCCAGCAGCCAAGAAGTCAGAGGAAAGGGAGGCTACACCTTC.

This clone was counted only a few times. V usage is TRBV5-1 and J usage is TRBJ2-3; 7 nucleotides line up with TRBD2. V lost 1 base and J lost 4; bases outside the gene matches: 9. The CDR3 loop spans 16 amino acids. CDR1 and CDR2 (germline): SGHRS, YFSETQ. CDR3 sequence (DNA): TGCGCCAGCAGCTTGCAAGTGACTAGCAGGGCAGATACGCAGTATTTT. It yields the protein CASSLQVTSRADTQYF.

Of note for this clone: An end of the junction does not agree with germline; a read error may underlie this. The rearrangement joins TRBV30 to TRBJ2-3, with a weak D call TRBD1 (5 bases). This CDR3 is built from 12 residues. CDR1 and CDR2 (germline): GTSNPN, SVGIG (reference sequence). CDR3 loop: CAWSRQTDKQYF. DNA for the CDR3: TGTGCCTGGAGCCGACAGACCGATAAGCAGTATTTT.

This sequence joins TRBV29-1 and TRBJ1-5; 7 positions agree with TRBD1. The germline V gene has CDR1 SQVTM and CDR2 ANQGSEA. This CDR3 comprises 12 residues. The junction had 7 bases not matched to a gene; V was cut back by 7 bases and J by 7 bases. CDR3 sequence reads: CSARQGEQPQHF. CDR3 bases: TGCAGCGCCCGACAGGGCGAGCAGCCCCAGCATTTT.

The V call is TRBV5-1, the J call TRBJ2-7; D may be TRBD2 (6 bases). Trimming shortened V by 2 bases and J by 0 bases, and 9 bases separated the two germline ends. CDR1 and CDR2 (germline): SGHRS, YFSETQ. The CDR3 sequence is 14 residues long. The CDR3 DNA reads TGCGCCAGCAGCTTCCGACTAGACTCCTACGAGCAGTACTTC. This translates into CASSFRLDSYEQYF. The whole variable domain, remainder taken from reference TRBV5-1 and TRBJ2-7, is KAGVTQTPRYLIKTRGQQVTLSCSPISGHRSVSWYQQTPGQGLQFLFEYFSETQRNKGNFPGRFSGRQFSNSRSEMNVSTLELGDSALYLCASSFRLDSYEQYFGPGTRLTVT.

The rearrangement uses TRBV9 and TRBJ2-7; TRBD1 agrees at 7 bases. CDR1 and CDR2 from the germline V gene are SGDLS and YYNGEE. The V and J ends lost 0 bases and 3 bases, in that order; junction bases with no gene match: 9. CDR3 length equals 16 residues. In DNA, the CDR3 is TGTGCCAGCAGCGTAGAGCCGGGACAGCCCCTCTACGAGCAGTACTTC. This encodes CASSVEPGQPLYEQYF.

The rearrangement uses TRBV9 and TRBJ2-1; no clear D. The CDR3 consists of 17 residues. Germline values: CDR1 SGDLS, CDR2 YYNGEE. Trimming took 2 bases from V and 0 from J, leaving 15 bases between them. For the CDR3, the DNA is TGTGCCAGCAGCGTGGGCCAGCTGATGAGCTCCTACAATGAGCAGTTCTTC. This translates into CASSVGQLMSSYNEQFF. Full variable domain (rest looked up from reference TRBV9 and TRBJ2-1): DSGVTQTPKHLITATGQRVTLRCSPRSGDLSVYWYQQSLDQGLQFLIQYYNGEERAKGNILERFSAQQFPDLHSELNLSSLELGDSALYFCASSVGQLMSSYNEQFFGPGTRLTVL.

The gene calls are TRBV4-3 and TRBJ2-6, with D perhaps being TRBD1 or TRBD2 (5 bases each). The V gene's germline CDR1 is LGHNA and CDR2 YSLEER. The CDR3 contains 15 residues. V was cut by 4 bases and J by 2 bases, with 9 bases left in between. CDR3 residues: CASSLVGAGANVLTF. DNA for the CDR3: TGCGCCAGCAGCCTGGTGGGGGCTGGGGCCAACGTCCTGACTTTC.

This clone was seen more than once but under ten times. The J gene is TRBJ2-2, the V gene TRBV30; 7 bases align to TRBD1. Germline V gives CDR1 GTSNPN, CDR2 SVGIG (reference sequence). The CDR3 has 16 amino acids. The ends lost 1 base at V and 4 bases at J; junction bases unmatched: 9. The CDR3 DNA is TGTGCCTGGAGTGGCGAGGGACAGATGATCACCGGGGAGCTGTTTTTT. The encoded protein is CAWSGEGQMITGELFF.

The rearrangement uses TRBV30 and TRBJ2-5; D may be TRBD1 (5 bases). The CDR3 is 15 residues long. The germline V gene has CDR1 GTSNPN and CDR2 SVGIG (reference sequence). The ends were cut back, 0 bases at V and 5 bases at J, with 16 bases in the middle. Written as DNA, the CDR3 is TGTGCCTGGAGTGTACGTGGGGCTGTACTTGAGACCCAGTACTTC. Encoded protein: CAWSVRGAVLETQYF.

This clone appeared a few times. The same CDR3 is also encoded by other DNA sequences in this sample. The chain uses TRBV27 and TRBJ1-1; D unclear. Looked up from germline, CDR1 is MNHEY and CDR2 is SMNVEV (reference sequence). V shed 3 bases and J shed 1 base, with 6 bases lying between them. There are 13 residues in the CDR3. The CDR3 protein is CASSFRANTEAFF. The CDR3 DNA sequence: TGTGCCAGCAGTTTTCGGGCGAACACTGAAGCTTTCTTT.

This clone was observed a few times. The chain has TRBV28 and TRBJ2-5; unclear D gene. This CDR3 is built from 13 residues. V lost 4 bases, J lost 10 bases, and 16 bases lay in between. Germline V gene sequence: CDR1 MDHEN, CDR2 SYDVKM. The CDR3 loop reads CASSSVRIIYQYF. CDR3 in DNA: TGTGCCAGCAGTTCCGTCCGGATAATATACCAGTACTTC.